Listed here are 21 T cell receptor beta chains from one sample, sequenced in a study of CXCR3-negative and CXCR3-positive naive CD8 T cells. The study's findings and limits: Comparison of naive cells showed more hydrophobic TRB CDR3s in CXCR3-positive than in CXCR3-negative naive cells.

The TRB libraries of cDNA were built by UMI-labeled 5' RACE. TCRdb re-analyzed the 5' RACE reads; it lists each CDR3 protein once, without DNA. The sample data list roughly 100,000 distinct CDR3 sequences. Their target antigens are unknown. Sequenced: naive CXCR3+ CD8+ T cells from blood. Subset specified: CD45RO-CCR7+CD27+CD95- naive CD8+ T cells expressing CXCR3 (TNR3+). These receptor sequences come from a human donor in good health. Some clones in this sample may be carry-over from other donors' samples.

The chain combines TRBV6-5 with TRBJ2-5; the D call from TCRdb, TRBD1, cannot be confirmed without DNA. The CDR3 totals 19 residues. Per the germline V gene, CDR1 is MNHEY and CDR2 is SVGAGI. This chain's CDR3 is CASSYSNWVYGGAGETQYF.

This chain joins TRBV20-1 and TRBJ2-1. Germline V CDR1 and CDR2: DFQATT, SNEGSKA (reference sequence). There are 15 residues in the CDR3. CDR3: CSARDDSNFYNEQFF.

The chain employs TRBV9 and TRBJ1-4. Germline V gene sequence: CDR1 SGDLS, CDR2 YYNGEE. The CDR3 consists of 14 residues. CDR3 amino acids: CASSAAGAPRELFF.

V is TRBV7-3 and J is TRBJ2-1; TCRdb's D gene call, TRBD1, goes unchecked for lack of DNA. Germline CDR1 SGHTA, CDR2 FQGTGA. This CDR3 is built from 14 residues. This chain's CDR3 is CASSSLGAYNEQFF.

J is TRBJ1-1 and V is TRBV29-1; TCRdb picks TRBD1, but there is no DNA to check that call. Germline V gene data show CDR1 as SQVTM and CDR2 as ANQGSEA. The CDR3 sequence is 12 residues long. The chain's CDR3 is CSVVGDMGEAFF.

This rearrangement joins TRBV28 to TRBJ2-7; TCRdb's D call of TRBD2 is untestable without DNA. The germline V gene has CDR1 MDHEN and CDR2 SYDVKM. CDR3 length: 15 amino acids. The CDR3 region is CASSPSRVVFSEQYF. The variable domain in full, with the rest retrieved from reference TRBV28 and TRBJ2-7, is DVKVTQSSRYLVKRTGEKVFLECVQDMDHENMFWYRQDPGLGLRLIYFSYDVKMKEKGDIPEGYSVSREKKERFSLILESASTNQTSMYLCASSPSRVVFSEQYFGPGTRLTVT.

The CDR3 region is CSVEGQGAENEQFF. V is TRBV29-1 and J is TRBJ2-1; the D call from TCRdb, TRBD1, cannot be confirmed without DNA. The CDR3 spans 14 residues. Germline V gives CDR1 SQVTM, CDR2 ANQGSEA.

The CDR3 loop is CASSLSGLDTQYF. V usage is TRBV7-8 and J usage is TRBJ2-3. The CDR3 extends over 13 amino acids. Per germline, CDR1 SGHVS and CDR2 FQNEAQ.

The chain couples TRBV29-1 to TRBJ1-1. This CDR3 has 14 amino acids. Germline CDR1 is SQVTM and CDR2 is ANQGSEA. The CDR3: CSVPDSPLNTEAFF. Together with reference TRBV29-1 and TRBJ1-1, the CDR3 gives the full variable domain: SAVISQKPSRDICQRGTSLTIQCQVDSQVTMMFWYRQQPGQSLTLIATANQGSEATYESGFVIDKFPISRPNLTFSTLTVSNMSPEDSSIYLCSVPDSPLNTEAFFGQGTRLTVV.

The chain recombines TRBV7-2 with TRBJ2-7; TCRdb names TRBD1, which stays unverified in the absence of DNA. There are 15 residues in the CDR3. Germline CDR1 SGHTA, CDR2 FQGNSA. CDR3 residues: CASSLLQGPYYEQYF.

The V and J genes are TRBV11-2 and TRBJ2-7; absent DNA, TCRdb's TRBD2 call cannot be checked. CDR1 SGHAT and CDR2 FQNNGV come from the germline V gene. The CDR3 runs 15 residues. CDR3 sequence: CASSPWTSGPYEQYF.

V and J are TRBV4-3 and TRBJ1-5. The germline V gene has CDR1 LGHNA and CDR2 YSLEER. This CDR3 contains 15 residues. Here the CDR3 reads CASSQDRDPDQPQHF.

The chain carries TRBV4-3 and TRBJ2-1. Looked up from germline, CDR1 is LGHNA and CDR2 is YSLEER. This CDR3 contains 13 residues. The CDR3 sequence is CASSPGFYNEQFF.

J is TRBJ2-1 and V is TRBV19. CDR1 is LNHDA, CDR2 SQIVND, per germline (reference sequence). This CDR3 comprises 13 residues. The CDR3 loop is CASSIRPYNEQFF.

The chain joins TRBV9 to TRBJ1-1; TCRdb reports TRBD1, a call that lacks DNA to check it against. CDR1 is SGDLS, CDR2 YYNGEE, per germline. The CDR3 covers 15 residues. The CDR3 protein is CASSVGQGANTEAFF.

The chain links TRBV13 to TRBJ1-1; TCRdb calls TRBD1, which cannot be checked without DNA. CDR1 PRHDT and CDR2 FYEKMQ come from the germline V gene (reference sequence). This CDR3 region has 14 residues. The CDR3: CASSLGQANTEAFF.

The J gene is TRBJ2-1, the V gene TRBV30; as DNA is missing, the TRBD1 call by TCRdb cannot be tested. CDR1 and CDR2 from the germline V gene are GTSNPN and SVGIG (reference sequence). The CDR3 length is 12 residues. The chain's CDR3 is CAWGQGIGEQFF.

The chain links TRBV28 to TRBJ2-2; TCRdb's assignment of TRBD1 cannot be checked, as there is no DNA. Germline CDR1 and CDR2: MDHEN and SYDVKM. The CDR3 consists of 14 residues. The CDR3 loop is CASSLQGEAGELFF.

The chain couples TRBV7-9 to TRBJ2-7; no DNA is available, so the TRBD1 call from TCRdb remains unchecked. This CDR3 spans 15 amino acids. Looked up from germline, CDR1 is SEHNR and CDR2 is FQNEAQ (reference sequence). CDR3 region: CASSSFPPGGYEQYF.

V is TRBV23-1 and J is TRBJ2-2; the D call of TRBD1 rests on TCRdb alone, since no DNA is present to check it. TRBV23-1 is an open reading frame whose function is uncertain. The CDR3 is 20 residues long. This CDR3 reads CASSRETWTGNQSTTGELFF.

V is TRBV12-3 or TRBV12-4 and J is TRBJ2-5; lacking DNA, the TRBD1 call made by TCRdb goes unchecked. The CDR3 has 13 amino acids. The CDR3 protein is CASTPGIQETQYF.